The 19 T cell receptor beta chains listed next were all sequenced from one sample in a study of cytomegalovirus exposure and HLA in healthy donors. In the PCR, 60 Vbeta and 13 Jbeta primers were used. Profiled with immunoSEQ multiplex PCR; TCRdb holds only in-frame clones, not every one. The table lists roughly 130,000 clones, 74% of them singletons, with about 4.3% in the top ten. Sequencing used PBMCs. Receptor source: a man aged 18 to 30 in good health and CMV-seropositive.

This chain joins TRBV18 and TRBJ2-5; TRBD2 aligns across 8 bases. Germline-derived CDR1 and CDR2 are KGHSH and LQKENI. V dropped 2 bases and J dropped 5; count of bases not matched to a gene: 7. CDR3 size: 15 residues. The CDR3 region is CASSPKGGLDETQYF. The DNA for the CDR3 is TGTGCCAGCTCACCAAAGGGGGGACTAGATGAGACCCAGTACTTC.

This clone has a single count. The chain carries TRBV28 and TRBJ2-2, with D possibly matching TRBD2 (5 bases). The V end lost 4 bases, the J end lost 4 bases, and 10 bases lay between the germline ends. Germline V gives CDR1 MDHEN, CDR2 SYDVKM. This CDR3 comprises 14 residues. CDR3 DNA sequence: TGTGCCAGCAGTTCCCCGGGAACCACCGGGGAGCTGTTTTTT. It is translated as CASSSPGTTGELFF.

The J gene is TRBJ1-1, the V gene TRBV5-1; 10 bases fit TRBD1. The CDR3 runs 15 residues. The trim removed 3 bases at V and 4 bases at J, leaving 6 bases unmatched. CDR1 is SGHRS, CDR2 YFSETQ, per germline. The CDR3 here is CASSSGQGIGTEAFF. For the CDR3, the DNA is TGCGCCAGCAGCTCGGGACAGGGGATAGGCACTGAAGCTTTCTTT.

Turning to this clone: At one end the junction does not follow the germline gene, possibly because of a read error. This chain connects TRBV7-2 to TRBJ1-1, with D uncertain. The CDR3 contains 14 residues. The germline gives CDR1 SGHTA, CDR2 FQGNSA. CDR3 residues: CASSLAHILSEAFF. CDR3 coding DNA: TGTGCCAGCAGCTTAGCGCATATCCTCTCTGAGGCTTTCTTT.

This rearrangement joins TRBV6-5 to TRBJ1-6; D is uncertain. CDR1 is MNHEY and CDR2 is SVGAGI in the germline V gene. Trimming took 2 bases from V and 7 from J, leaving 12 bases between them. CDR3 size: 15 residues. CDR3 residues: CASSYEGSENSPLHF. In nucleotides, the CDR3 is TGTGCCAGCAGTTACGAAGGGAGTGAGAATTCACCCCTCCACTTT.

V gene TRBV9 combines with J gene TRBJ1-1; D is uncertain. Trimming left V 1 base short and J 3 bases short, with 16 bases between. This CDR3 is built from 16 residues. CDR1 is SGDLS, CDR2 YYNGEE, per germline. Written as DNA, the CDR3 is TGTGCCAGCAGCGTATCCGTAGCGGCCTCCTACACTGAAGCTTTCTTT. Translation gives CASSVSVAASYTEAFF.

The CDR3 bases are TGTGCCAGCAGCCGGCGGGGTAGCGGGTTCTCAGATACGCAGTATTTT. Encoded protein: CASSRRGSGFSDTQYF. This chain links TRBV11-3 with TRBJ2-3; 7 bases are shared with TRBD2. This CDR3 is built from 16 residues. Germline-derived CDR1 and CDR2 are SGHNT and YENEEA. After removal of 5 bases from V and 4 bases from J, the junction contained 12 bases not matched to a gene.

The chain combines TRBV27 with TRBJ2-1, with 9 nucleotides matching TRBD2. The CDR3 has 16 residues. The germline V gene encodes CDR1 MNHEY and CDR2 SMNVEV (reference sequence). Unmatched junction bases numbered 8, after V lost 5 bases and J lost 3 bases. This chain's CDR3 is CASSPLAGALYNEQFF. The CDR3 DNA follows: TGTGCCAGCAGTCCTTTAGCGGGAGCCCTCTACAATGAGCAGTTCTTC.

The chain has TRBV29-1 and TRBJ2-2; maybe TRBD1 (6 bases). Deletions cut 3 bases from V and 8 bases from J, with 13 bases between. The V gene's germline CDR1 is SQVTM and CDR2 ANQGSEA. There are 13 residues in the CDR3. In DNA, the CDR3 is TGCAGCGTTGAGGGGGCATTAGCTGGGGAGCTGTTTTTT. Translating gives CSVEGALAGELFF.

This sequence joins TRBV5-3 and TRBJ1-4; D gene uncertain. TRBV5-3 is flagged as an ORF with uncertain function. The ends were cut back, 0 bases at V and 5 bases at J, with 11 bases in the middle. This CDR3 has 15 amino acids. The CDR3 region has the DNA TGTGCCAGAAGCTTGGGTCCGGGTAGGAATGAAAAACTGTTTTTT. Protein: CARSLGPGRNEKLFF.

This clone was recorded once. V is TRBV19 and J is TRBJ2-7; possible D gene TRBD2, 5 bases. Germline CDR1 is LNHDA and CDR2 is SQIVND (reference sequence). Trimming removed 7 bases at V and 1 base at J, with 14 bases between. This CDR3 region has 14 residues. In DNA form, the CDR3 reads TGTGCCAGTACCCCCCGCGCGGGTTCCTACGAGCAGTACTTC. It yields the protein CASTPRAGSYEQYF. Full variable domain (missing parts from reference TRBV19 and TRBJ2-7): DGGITQSPKYLFRKEGQNVTLSCEQNLNHDAMYWYRQDPGQGLRLIYYSQIVNDFQKGDIAEGYSVSREKKESFPLTVTSAQKNPTAFYLCASTPRAGSYEQYFGPGTRLTVT.

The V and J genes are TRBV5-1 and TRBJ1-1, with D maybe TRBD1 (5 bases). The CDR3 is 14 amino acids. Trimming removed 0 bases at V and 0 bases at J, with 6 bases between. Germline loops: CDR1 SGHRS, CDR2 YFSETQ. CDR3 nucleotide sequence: TGCGCCAGCAGCTTGGGGACACTGAACACTGAAGCTTTCTTT. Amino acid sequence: CASSLGTLNTEAFF.

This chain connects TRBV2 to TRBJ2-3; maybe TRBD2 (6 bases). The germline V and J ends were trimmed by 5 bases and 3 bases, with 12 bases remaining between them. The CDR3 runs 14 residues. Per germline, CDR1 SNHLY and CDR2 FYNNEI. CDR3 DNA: TGTGCCAGCAGTAGACTAGTCCAAACAGATACGCAGTATTTT. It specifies CASSRLVQTDTQYF.

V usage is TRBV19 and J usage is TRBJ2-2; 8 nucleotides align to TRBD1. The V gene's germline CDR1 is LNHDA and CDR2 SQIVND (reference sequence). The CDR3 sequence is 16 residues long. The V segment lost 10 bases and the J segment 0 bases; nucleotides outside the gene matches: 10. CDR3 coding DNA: TGTGCCACCGAGGACAGGGAGTCTGCGAACACCGGGGAGCTGTTTTTT. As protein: CATEDRESANTGELFF.

For the CDR3, the DNA is TGTGCCAGCAGCACGGACAGGGTCCACACCTTC. Protein: CASSTDRVHTF. The rearrangement joins TRBV7-2 to TRBJ1-2, with 8 bases fitting TRBD1. V shed 5 bases and J 12 bases; nucleotides not matched to a gene: 5. Per germline, CDR1 SGHTA and CDR2 FQGNSA. The CDR3 consists of 11 residues.

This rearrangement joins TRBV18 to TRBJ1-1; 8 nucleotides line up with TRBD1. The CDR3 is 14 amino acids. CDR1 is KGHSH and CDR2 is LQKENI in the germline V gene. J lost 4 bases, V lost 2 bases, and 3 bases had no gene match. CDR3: CASSPNRGVTEAFF. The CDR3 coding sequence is TGTGCCAGCTCACCAAACAGGGGGGTCACTGAAGCTTTCTTT.

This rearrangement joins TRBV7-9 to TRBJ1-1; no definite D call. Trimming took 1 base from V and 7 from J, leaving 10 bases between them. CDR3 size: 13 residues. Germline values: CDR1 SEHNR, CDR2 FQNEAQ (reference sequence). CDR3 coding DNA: TGTGCCAGCAGCTTAGTCATCGGTCTTGAAGCTTTCTTT. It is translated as CASSLVIGLEAFF.

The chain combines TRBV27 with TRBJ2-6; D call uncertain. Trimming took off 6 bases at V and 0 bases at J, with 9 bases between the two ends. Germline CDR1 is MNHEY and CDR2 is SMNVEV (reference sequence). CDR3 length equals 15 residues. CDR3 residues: CASRTFHSGANVLTF. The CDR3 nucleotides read TGTGCCAGCAGGACTTTCCACTCTGGGGCCAACGTCCTGACTTTC.

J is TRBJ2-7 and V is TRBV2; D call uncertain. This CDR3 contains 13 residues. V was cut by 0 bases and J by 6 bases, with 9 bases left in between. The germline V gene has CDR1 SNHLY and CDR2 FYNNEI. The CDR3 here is CASSEALSGEQYF. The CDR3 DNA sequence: TGTGCCAGCAGTGAAGCCCTGTCCGGCGAGCAGTACTTC.